A selection of T cell receptor beta chains follows, all from one sample in a study of blood T cell repertoires in COVID-19. The protocol was immunoSEQ multiplex PCR, while the TCRdb copy is restricted to in-frame clones and leaves out a portion. Of approximately 160,000 clones listed, roughly 80% were seen once; the top ten hold roughly 15%. The sequenced sample consisted of peripheral blood. Receptor source: a man aged 18-30 years with active or convalescent COVID-19. CDR3s include the opening cysteine and the closing phenylalanine or tryptophan. A D gene is named only where the DNA matches it firmly. Expanded clones get a size class; other rows say once, few or many, or leave the size out.

j_gene,v_gene,abundance,d_gene,CDR3nt,CDR3aa
TRBJ1-1,TRBV9,few,-,TGTGCCAGCAGCGTAGTGGGGTTCGGGACAACTGAAGCTTTCTTT,CASSVVGFGTTEAFF
TRBJ2-1,TRBV7-3,-,TRBD2,TGTGCCAGCAGCCCCGCCGGGACTAGCGGGATACATGAGCAGTTCTTC,CASSPAGTSGIHEQFF
TRBJ1-2,TRBV5-4,-,-,TGTGCCAGCAGCCGTCCGGACAGACATGGCTACACCTTC,CASSRPDRHGYTF
TRBJ1-2,TRBV11-2,-,-,TGTGCCAGCAGCTCCCGTGCGGGGAACTATGGCTACACCTTC,CASSSRAGNYGYTF
TRBJ2-6,TRBV4-2,-,-,TGTGCCAGCAGCCAAGCTGGGCGAAACTCTGGGGCCAACGTCCTGACTTTC,CASSQAGRNSGANVLTF
TRBJ2-5,TRBV12-2,-,-,TGTGCAAGTCGCTTAGCGGGGGACAGGCTACAAGAGACCCAGTACTTC,CASRLAGDRLQETQYF
TRBJ1-6,TRBV5-1,-,-,TGCGCCAGCAGCTCTGTTAGTTCACCCCTCCACTTT,CASSSVSSPLHF
TRBJ2-1,TRBV28,-,TRBD1,TGTGCCAGCAGAACAGGGGGTCAGAGCTCCTACAATGAGCAGTTCTTC,CASRTGGQSSYNEQFF
TRBJ2-2,TRBV11-2,-,TRBD2,TGTGCCAGCAGCTGGACTAGGGCGGGGACCGGGGAGCTGTTTTTT,CASSWTRAGTGELFF
TRBJ1-2,TRBV5-4,-,-,TGTGCCAGCAGCTTACAGGGCCAATTCTATGGCTACACCTTC,CASSLQGQFYGYTF
TRBJ2-7,TRBV10-1,-,TRBD2,TGCGCCAGCAGTGCTAAACCGGGACTAGCGGGAGCCTCGGTGTACGAGCAGTACTTC,CASSAKPGLAGASVYEQYF
TRBJ2-3,TRBV2,-,-,TGTGCCAGCAGTATGGCCACAGATACGCAGTATTTT,CASSMATDTQYF
TRBJ2-1,TRBV29-1,-,-,TGCAGCGTTGACACCACAGGGATCTCCTACAATGAGCAGTTCTTC,CSVDTTGISYNEQFF
TRBJ2-3,TRBV29-1,-,TRBD2,TGCAGCGTTCAGCGGGGGGGTGATACGCAGTATTTT,CSVQRGGDTQYF
TRBJ1-3,TRBV18,-,TRBD1,TGTGCCAGCTCACCACCGGTGACAGGGAGGCCCTCTGGAAACACCATATATTTT,CASSPPVTGRPSGNTIYF
TRBJ1-1,TRBV14,-,TRBD1,TGTGCCAGCAGCCAAGTGGGGACAGCTATGAACACTGAAGCTTTCTTT,CASSQVGTAMNTEAFF
TRBJ1-2,TRBV3-1/TRBV3-2,-,-,TGTGCCAGCAGCCACTGGAGGGCGATTGGATCTGGTGGTGGCTACACCTTC,CASSHWRAIGSGGGYTF
TRBJ1-6,TRBV14,-,-,TGTGCCAGCAGCCACCGAGGCAGAGGAGAGTCACCCCTCCACTTT,CASSHRGRGESPLHF
TRBJ1-2,TRBV28,-,TRBD1,TGTGCCAGCCTGACAGGGGGCGTCTATGGCTACACCTTC,CASLTGGVYGYTF
TRBJ1-1,TRBV10-3,-,-,TGTGCCATCAGTGTGAAGGGGTTGGGCACTGAAGCTTTCTTT,CAISVKGLGTEAFF
TRBJ2-7,TRBV11-2,medium-sized,-,TGTGCCAGCAGCTTAGGTCAGGGTTTCGAGCAGTACTTC,CASSLGQGFEQYF
TRBJ2-3,TRBV6-2/TRBV6-3,-,-,TGTGCCAGCAGTTACTCGAGAGTTCTCACAGATACGCAGTATTTT,CASSYSRVLTDTQYF
TRBJ2-7,TRBV9,-,TRBD2,TGTGCCAGCAGGGTAGTGGGGGGGGAGGTATCCTACGAGCAGTACTTC,CASRVVGGEVSYEQYF
TRBJ1-5,TRBV12-2,-,-,TGTGCAAGTCGCTTAGGACAGGCGCCGTATTTCGATCAGCCCCAGCATTTT,CASRLGQAPYFDQPQHF
TRBJ1-6,TRBV18,-,-,TGTGCCAGCTCACCTTCCGGGAGAGGAGAACTATATAATTCACCCCTCCACTTT,CASSPSGRGELYNSPLHF
TRBJ2-1,TRBV20-1,-,-,TGCAGTGCTAGTGGGCAGGGGAGGGATGAGCAGTTCTTC,CSASGQGRDEQFF
TRBJ2-7,TRBV6-5,-,TRBD2,TGTGCCAGCAGTTACTCGCCTAGCGGGGGCCCCTACGAGCAGTACTTC,CASSYSPSGGPYEQYF
TRBJ2-7,TRBV12-3/TRBV12-4,-,TRBD1,TGTGCCAGCAGTTTCCGGACAGGGGACGAGCAGTACTTC,CASSFRTGDEQYF
TRBJ1-5,TRBV21-1,once,-,TGTGCCAGCAGCAAAAGGGGGGGGAGGGGAGGACCCCAGCATTTT,CASSKRGGRGGPQHF